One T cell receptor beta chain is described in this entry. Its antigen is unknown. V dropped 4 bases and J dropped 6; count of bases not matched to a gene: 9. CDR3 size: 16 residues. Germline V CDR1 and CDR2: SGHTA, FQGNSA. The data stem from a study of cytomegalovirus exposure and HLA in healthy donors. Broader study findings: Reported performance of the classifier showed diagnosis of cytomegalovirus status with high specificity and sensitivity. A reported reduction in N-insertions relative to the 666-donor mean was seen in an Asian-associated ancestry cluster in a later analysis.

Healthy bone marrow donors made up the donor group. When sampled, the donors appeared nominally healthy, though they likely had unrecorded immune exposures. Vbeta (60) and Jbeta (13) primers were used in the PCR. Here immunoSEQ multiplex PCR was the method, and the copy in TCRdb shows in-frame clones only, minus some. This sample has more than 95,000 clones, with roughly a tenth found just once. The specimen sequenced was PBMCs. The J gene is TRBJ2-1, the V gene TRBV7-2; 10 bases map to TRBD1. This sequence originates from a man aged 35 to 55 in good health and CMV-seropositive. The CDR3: CASSSGQGMFGNEQFF. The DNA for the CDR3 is TGTGCCAGCAGCTCGGGACAGGGGATGTTTGGCAATGAGCAGTTCTTC.